This T cell receptor (beta chain) was identified during a study of T cells in Graves' hyperthyroidism and ophthalmopathy. Study information: Staff took peripheral blood when the initial diagnosis was made, before any treatment began. Study-wide results and limits: Model output signaled ophthalmopathy a median approximately 6 months ahead of onset.

In making diagnoses, clinical symptoms, serum thyroxine and TRAb, thyroid ultrasound and orbital computed tomography were all used. TCR beta CDR3 regions were amplified from RNA. The TCR CDR3 first-round RT-PCR relied on the HTBI primer set. TCRdb analysed the multiplex PCR reads with MiXCR anew, one entry per CDR3 protein. The sample lists hundreds of thousands of distinct CDR3 sequences, roughly 14% occurring once. Concerning this clonotype itself: Its antigen is not identified.

The V segment lost 1 base and the J segment 2 bases; nucleotides outside the gene matches: 9. CDR1 and CDR2 from the germline V gene are SGHAT and FQDESV (reference sequence). The CDR3 has 17 residues. The material sequenced was blood. The receptor was derived from a middle-aged woman with Graves' ophthalmopathy. The V gene is TRBV11-1, the J gene TRBJ2-7; 9 nucleotides align to TRBD2. The CDR3 spells CASSLVVRAGGPYEQYF. CDR3 sequence (DNA): TGTGCCAGCAGCTTAGTAGTTCGGGCGGGAGGGCCCTACGAGCAGTACTTC.